These 17 T cell receptor beta chains originate from one sample sequenced in a study of shared clonotypes between healthy human individuals. Measured with immunoSEQ multiplex PCR; TCRdb has only the in-frame clones, and not every one. The sample has approximately 2.5 million clones; approximately 90% are singletons. Sequencing was performed on naive CD4+ T cells sorted from blood. Subset in this sample: CD45RA+ positively selected. All receptors come from a man aged 18 to 35 in good health.

The V call is TRBV6-6, the J call TRBJ2-1; D unclear. V lost 0 bases and J 9 bases, leaving 6 bases between the germline ends. The germline CDR1 and CDR2 sequences are MNHNY and SVGAGI (reference sequence). The CDR3 has 12 amino acids. CDR3 residues: CASSYSHPEQFF. In DNA, the CDR3 is TGTGCCAGCAGTTACTCGCACCCTGAGCAGTTCTTC.

The CDR3 loop is CASTPWGGAGGELFF. CDR3 DNA sequence: TGTGCCAGCACCCCCTGGGGGGGGGCCGGCGGGGAGCTGTTTTTT. The V and J genes are TRBV7-2 and TRBJ2-2, with a tentative D call TRBD2 (7 bases). Germline V gives CDR1 SGHTA, CDR2 FQGNSA. V lost 7 bases and J 7 bases, leaving 19 bases between the germline ends. The CDR3 totals 15 residues.

This clone was recorded once. The J gene is TRBJ2-7, the V gene TRBV5-1, with TRBD2 matching over 10 bases. CDR3 length: 11 amino acids. The junction had 2 bases not matched to a gene; V was cut back by 7 bases and J by 7 bases. The germline gives CDR1 SGHRS, CDR2 YFSETQ. CDR3 residues: CASQREGEQYF. The CDR3 DNA reads TGCGCCAGCCAGCGGGAGGGGGAGCAGTACTTC.

V usage is TRBV6-6 and J usage is TRBJ2-1, with TRBD2 matching over 9 bases. The length of the CDR3 is 15 residues. Germline values: CDR1 MNHNY, CDR2 SVGAGI (reference sequence). Trimming took 8 bases from V and 7 from J; bases not matched to a gene: 12. CDR3 region: CASSRGTSGHNEQFF. Here the CDR3 DNA reads TGTGCCAGCTCGCGCGGAACTAGCGGGCATAATGAGCAGTTCTTC.

V is TRBV19 and J is TRBJ1-3; 10 nucleotides agree with TRBD1. CDR3 length: 17 residues. CDR1 LNHDA and CDR2 SQIVND come from the germline V gene (reference sequence). J was trimmed by 4 bases and V by 1 base; bases with no gene match: 7. The CDR3 spells CASSIASGQGKGNTIYF. Here the CDR3 DNA reads TGTGCCAGTAGTATAGCCTCGGGACAGGGGAAAGGAAACACCATATATTTT.

The genes are TRBV7-8 and TRBJ2-1; the D gene is possibly TRBD1 (5 bases). CDR3 length: 16 residues. V was pared by 0 bases and J by 2 bases, with 11 bases between. Germline V lookup: CDR1 SGHVS, CDR2 FQNEAQ. This chain's CDR3 is CASSLAGRQPYNEQFF. CDR3 nucleotides: TGTGCCAGCAGCTTAGCGGGGCGGCAGCCCTACAATGAGCAGTTCTTC.

This sequence joins TRBV5-1 and TRBJ2-3; D possibly corresponds to TRBD2 (6 bases). CDR1 and CDR2 (germline): SGHRS, YFSETQ. This CDR3 is 14 amino acids long. V was pared by 4 bases and J by 6 bases, with 15 bases between. The CDR3 nucleotides read TGCGCCAGCAGCCCCCTTCGGGGGAGCGATACGCAGTATTTT. It is translated as CASSPLRGSDTQYF.

The count of this clone is one. V gene TRBV18 combines with J gene TRBJ1-2, with 8 bases fitting TRBD1. Losses at the gene ends were 3 bases for V and 5 bases for J; bases not matched to a gene: 8. Germline CDR1 and CDR2: KGHSH and LQKENI. This CDR3 comprises 15 residues. The CDR3 loop is CASSPLRTGRYGYTF. The CDR3 nucleotides read TGTGCCAGCTCACCCCTGAGGACAGGGCGATATGGCTACACCTTC. The full variable domain, rest sourced from reference TRBV18 and TRBJ1-2, is NAGVMQNPRHLVRRRGQEARLRCSPMKGHSHVYWYRQLPEEGLKFMVYLQKENIIDESGMPKERFSAEFPKEGPSILRIQQVVRGDSAAYFCASSPLRTGRYGYTFGSGTRLTVV.

This chain links TRBV30 with TRBJ1-4; D is unresolved. Germline CDR1 reads GTSNPN; CDR2 reads SVGIG (reference sequence). V was trimmed by 0 bases and J by 4 bases, leaving 9 bases between them. CDR3 length equals 14 residues. The CDR3 bases are TGTGCCTGGAGTGTACGGGCATATAATGAAAAACTGTTTTTT. Protein: CAWSVRAYNEKLFF. Full variable domain (rest looked up from reference TRBV30 and TRBJ1-4): SQTIHQWPATLVQPVGSPLSLECTVEGTSNPNLYWYRQAAGRGLQLLFYSVGIGQISSEVPQNLSASRPQDRQFILSSKKLLLSDSGFYLCAWSVRAYNEKLFFGSGTQLSVL.

This chain uses TRBV6-5 with TRBJ2-3; D is perhaps TRBD1 (6 bases). Between the trimmed V and J ends, which lost 5 bases and 14 bases, there was a span of 14 bases. Germline V gene data show CDR1 as MNHEY and CDR2 as SVGAGI. There are 11 residues in the CDR3. CDR3 sequence (DNA): TGTGCCAGCAGTGATACAGACAGGCCGTATTTT. This encodes CASSDTDRPYF.

This clone was observed a few times. V gene TRBV6-1 combines with J gene TRBJ1-1; 8 positions match TRBD1. The CDR3 loop spans 12 amino acids. The V segment lost 6 bases and the J segment 8 bases; nucleotides outside the gene matches: 5. Germline CDR1 reads MNHNS; CDR2 reads SASEGT. CDR3 DNA sequence: TGTGCCAGCAGGGGACAGGTTGAGGAAGCTTTCTTT. Protein: CASRGQVEEAFF.

The chain joins TRBV2 to TRBJ1-6; D is perhaps TRBD1 (5 bases). Trimming shortened V by 5 bases and J by 5 bases, and 10 bases separated the two germline ends. The CDR3 contains 14 residues. Per germline, CDR1 SNHLY and CDR2 FYNNEI. DNA of the CDR3: TGTGCCAGCAGTAGATGGGGGAATAATTCACCCCTCCACTTT. Translating it yields CASSRWGNNSPLHF. Supplemented by reference TRBV2 and TRBJ1-6, the full variable domain reads EPEVTQTPSHQVTQMGQEVILRCVPISNHLYFYWYRQILGQKVEFLVSFYNNEISEKSEIFDDQFSVERPDGSNFTLKIRSTKLEDSAMYFCASSRWGNNSPLHFGNGTRLTVT.

The chain has TRBV6-1 and TRBJ2-1; 15 positions match TRBD2. In germline, CDR1 is MNHNS, CDR2 SASEGT. V gave up 6 bases and J gave up 6 bases; unmatched junction bases: 12. CDR3 size: 18 residues. DNA of the CDR3: TGTGCCAGCAGAGAACGGACTAGCGGGGGGGCCGGGTTCAATGAGCAGTTCTTC. Protein: CASRERTSGGAGFNEQFF.

This chain connects TRBV11-1 to TRBJ2-7, with TRBD2 matching over 7 bases. The CDR3 consists of 15 residues. CDR1 and CDR2 from the germline V gene are SGHAT and FQDESV (reference sequence). Trimming removed 2 bases from V and 2 bases from J; junction bases left unmatched: 6. The CDR3 nucleotides read TGTGCCAGCAGCTTATTGTTGGCGGGGGCCTACGAGCAGTACTTC. It encodes CASSLLLAGAYEQYF. Variable domain in full (rest from reference TRBV11-1 and TRBJ2-7): EAEVAQSPRYKITEKSQAVAFWCDPISGHATLYWYRQILGQGPELLVQFQDESVVDDSQLPKDRFSAERLKGVDSTLKIQPAELGDSAMYLCASSLLLAGAYEQYFGPGTRLTVT.

This chain joins TRBV5-4 and TRBJ2-7; tentative D call: TRBD2 (5 bases). The CDR3 runs 13 residues. Per the germline V gene, CDR1 is SGHNT and CDR2 is YYREEE (reference sequence). The germline V and J ends were trimmed by 0 bases and 4 bases, with 8 bases remaining between them. The CDR3 sequence is CASSLEPGYEQYF. As DNA, the CDR3 is TGTGCCAGCAGCTTGGAGCCGGGATACGAGCAGTACTTC. The variable domain in full, completed from reference TRBV5-4 and TRBJ2-7, reads ETGVTQSPTHLIKTRGQQVTLRCSSQSGHNTVSWYQQALGQGPQFIFQYYREEENGRGNFPPRFSGLQFPNYSSELNVNALELDDSALYLCASSLEPGYEQYFGPGTRLTVT.

Written as DNA, the CDR3 is TGCGCCAGCAGCTTGGTGCCAGGGGAAGAGACCCAGTACTTC. As protein: CASSLVPGEETQYF. V and J are TRBV5-1 and TRBJ2-5, with D maybe TRBD1 (6 bases). This CDR3 has 14 amino acids. Per germline, CDR1 SGHRS and CDR2 YFSETQ. Trimming left V 0 bases short and J 3 bases short, with 9 bases between.

The gene calls are TRBV5-5 and TRBJ2-7; 7 nucleotides align to TRBD2. CDR1 and CDR2 (germline): SGHKS, YYEKEE (reference sequence). J was trimmed by 9 bases and V by 1 base; bases with no gene match: 10. The CDR3 loop spans 14 amino acids. The CDR3 sequence: CASSLLAGDSTQYF. The CDR3 DNA sequence: TGTGCCAGCAGCTTGTTGGCGGGGGACTCGACGCAGTACTTC.